This TCR beta chain was sequenced during a study of T cells after posttransplantation cyclophosphamide. TCRdb's copy holds only in-frame clones and misses some; the assay was immunoSEQ multiplex PCR. Found here are tens of thousands of clones, no singletons; the ten largest cover roughly 2%. Busulfan-fludarabine conditioning, marrow transplant, and cyclophosphamide on days +3 and +4 were administered. The CDR3 runs to 14 residues. The germline V gene encodes CDR1 MDHEN and CDR2 SYDVKM. V lost 3 bases and J lost 5; bases outside the gene matches: 2. This clone was seen ten or more times. The V call is TRBV28, the J call TRBJ2-1; 9 bases are a match to TRBD2. The clonotype was recovered from a young adult male patient who received an allogeneic stem cell transplant from a related donor, was CMV-positive, and had no GVHD. Some T cells may arise from the graft donor. The sample was PBMCs, taken after allogeneic stem cell transplant with posttransplant cyclophosphamide. CDR3 bases: TGTGCCAGCAGTTTTAGCGGGAGCAACAATGAGCAGTTCTTC. Protein sequence: CASSFSGSNNEQFF.